This T cell receptor (beta chain) was found in a study of blood T cell repertoires in COVID-19. Per the original methods: Counts of nucleated cells, estimated from reference gene primer amplification, were obtained. TCRdb's table, derived via immunoSEQ multiplex PCR, lists solely in-frame clones and lacks some. V and J calls and clone size are copied from that table; D and trimming were computed from the DNA. In the table there are around 260,000 clones, 86% of which are singletons. The sequenced material came from peripheral blood. The clonotype originates from a woman between 25 and 40 years old with active or convalescent COVID-19.

This CDR3 is CASSVGRGGSGYTF. CDR3 coding DNA: TGTGCCAGCAGCGTAGGGAGGGGCGGGAGTGGCTACACCTTC. The chain links TRBV9 to TRBJ1-2; tentative D call: TRBD1 (5 bases). Per germline, CDR1 SGDLS and CDR2 YYNGEE. This CDR3 comprises 14 residues. The germline V and J ends were trimmed by 0 bases and 7 bases, with 13 bases remaining between them.